This T cell receptor (beta chain) was sequenced in a study of vaccination effects on CD4 cells after COVID-19. This clone has a single count. The antigen remains unidentified. The CDR3 has 14 residues. Trimming left V 1 base short and J 9 bases short, with 13 bases between. Germline CDR1 LGHDT, CDR2 YNNKEL (reference sequence). ViraFEST expansion of antigen-specific CD4+ T cells with viral peptide pools preceded sequencing. Having been cultured for less than 13 days, the cells underwent CD4+ T cell isolation. Some clones are missing from TCRdb's copy, which holds only in-frame ones; the method was immunoSEQ multiplex PCR. The table lists 50,000 to 65,000 clones, around 85% of them singletons, with 2% to 2.5% in the top ten.

V usage is TRBV3-1 (or the pseudogene TRBV3-2) and J usage is TRBJ1-5; possibly TRBD1 for D (5 bases). This TCR was sampled from a human donor who received a COVID-19 vaccine. Sequencing used CD4+ T cells from PBMCs cultured with HCoV-229E spike peptides, obtained before COVID-19 vaccination. CDR3 loop: CASSQGGGGRPQHF. DNA of the CDR3: TGTGCCAGCAGCCAAGGGGGGGGTGGTAGGCCCCAGCATTTT.